This TCR beta chain stems from a study of OX40 agonist ivuxolimab in advanced cancers. To note about this clone: Antigen specificity is unknown.

Some clones are missing from TCRdb's copy, which holds only in-frame ones; the method was immunoSEQ multiplex PCR. The repertoire consists of about 72,000 clones, with 89% occurring once and the leading ten covering approximately 10%. Study conclusions and caveats: At 0.1 to 3.0 mg/kg, CD4+ and CD8+ blood T cells expanded clonally by week 6.

Autoimmune disease history or systemic immunosuppression was exclusionary. The sampling schedule covered blood at baseline, cycle 4 day 1, and cycle 7 day 1. The receptor was isolated from an adult with an advanced solid tumor such as melanoma, head and neck, liver or kidney cancer. The specimen comprised CD4+ or CD8+ T cells sorted from blood, sampled in a trial of the OX40 agonist ivuxolimab.

The CDR3 spells CASSSRPNQPQHF. CDR3 bases: TGTGCCAGCAGTTCGAGACCCAATCAGCCCCAGCATTTT. The chain recombines TRBV6-5 with TRBJ1-5; D gene ambiguous. Germline CDR1 MNHEY, CDR2 SVGAGI. This CDR3 has 13 residues. V was trimmed by 4 bases and J by 3 bases, leaving 7 bases between them.